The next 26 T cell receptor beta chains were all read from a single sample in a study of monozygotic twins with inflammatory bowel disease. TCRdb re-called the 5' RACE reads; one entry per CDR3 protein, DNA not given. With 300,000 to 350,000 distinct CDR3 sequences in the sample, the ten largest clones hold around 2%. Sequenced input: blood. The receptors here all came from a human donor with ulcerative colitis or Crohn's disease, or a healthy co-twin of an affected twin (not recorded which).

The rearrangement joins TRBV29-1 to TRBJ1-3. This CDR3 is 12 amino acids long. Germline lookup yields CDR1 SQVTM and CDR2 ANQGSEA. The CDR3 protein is CSVTVSGNTIYF.

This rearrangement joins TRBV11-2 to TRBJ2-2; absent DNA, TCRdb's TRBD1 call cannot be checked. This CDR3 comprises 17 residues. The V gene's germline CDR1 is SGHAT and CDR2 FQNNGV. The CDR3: CASSSFRQADNTGELFF.

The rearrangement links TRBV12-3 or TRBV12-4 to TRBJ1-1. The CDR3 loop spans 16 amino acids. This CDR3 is CASSRVEASMNTEAFF.

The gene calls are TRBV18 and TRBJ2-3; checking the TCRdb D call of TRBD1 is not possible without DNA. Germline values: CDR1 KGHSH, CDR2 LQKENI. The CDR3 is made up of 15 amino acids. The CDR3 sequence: CASSIDRATGDTQYF.

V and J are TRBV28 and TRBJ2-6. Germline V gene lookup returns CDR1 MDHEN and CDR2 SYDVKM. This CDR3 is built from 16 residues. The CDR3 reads CASSGSSYSGANVLTF.

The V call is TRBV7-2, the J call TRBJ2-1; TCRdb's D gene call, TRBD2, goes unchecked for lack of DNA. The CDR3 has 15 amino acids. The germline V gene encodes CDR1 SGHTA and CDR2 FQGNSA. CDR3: CASSRFGSGVNEQFF.

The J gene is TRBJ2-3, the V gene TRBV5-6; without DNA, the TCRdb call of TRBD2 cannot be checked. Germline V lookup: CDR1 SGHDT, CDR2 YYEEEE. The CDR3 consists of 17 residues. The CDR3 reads CASSTLSGRASTDTQYF.

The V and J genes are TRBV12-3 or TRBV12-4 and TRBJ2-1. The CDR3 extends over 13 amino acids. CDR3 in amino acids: CASSFALDNEQFF.

CDR3 sequence: CSAGFSNTQYF. The chain carries TRBV20-1 and TRBJ2-3. The CDR3 sequence is 11 residues long. Germline V gene data show CDR1 as DFQATT and CDR2 as SNEGSKA (reference sequence).

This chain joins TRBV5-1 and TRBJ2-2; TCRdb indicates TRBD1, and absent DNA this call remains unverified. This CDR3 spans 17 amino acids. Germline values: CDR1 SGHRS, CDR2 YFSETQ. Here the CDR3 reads CASSSTGGPRMDGELFF.

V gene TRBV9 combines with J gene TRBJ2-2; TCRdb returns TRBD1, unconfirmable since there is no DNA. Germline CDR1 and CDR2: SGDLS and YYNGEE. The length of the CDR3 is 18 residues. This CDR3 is CASSVEGSGQQNTGELFF.

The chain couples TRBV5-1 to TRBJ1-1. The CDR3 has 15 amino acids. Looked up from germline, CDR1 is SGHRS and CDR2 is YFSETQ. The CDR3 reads CASAALGRMNTEAFF.

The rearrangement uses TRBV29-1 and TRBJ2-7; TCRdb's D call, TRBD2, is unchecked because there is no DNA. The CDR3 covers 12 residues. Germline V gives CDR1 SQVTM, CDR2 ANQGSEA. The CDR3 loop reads CSVSGGVDEQYF.

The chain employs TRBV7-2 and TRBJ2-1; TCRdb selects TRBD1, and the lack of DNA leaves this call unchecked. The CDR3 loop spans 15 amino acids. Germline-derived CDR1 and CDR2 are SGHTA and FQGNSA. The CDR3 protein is CASSLDWGVYNEQFF. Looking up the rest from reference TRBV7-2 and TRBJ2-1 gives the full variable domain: GAGVSQSPSNKVTEKGKDVELRCDPISGHTALYWYRQSLGQGLEFLIYFQGNSAPDKSGLPSDRFSAERTGGSVSTLTIQRTQQEDSAVYLCASSLDWGVYNEQFFGPGTRLTVL.

CDR3 protein: CASSLVTTSGQETQYF. The V call is TRBV5-1, the J call TRBJ2-5. The CDR3 is 16 residues long. Germline V CDR1 and CDR2: SGHRS, YFSETQ.

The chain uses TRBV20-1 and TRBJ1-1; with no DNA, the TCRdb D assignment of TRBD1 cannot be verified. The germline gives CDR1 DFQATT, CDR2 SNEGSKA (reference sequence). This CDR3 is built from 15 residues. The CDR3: CSARDHAGGSTEAFF.

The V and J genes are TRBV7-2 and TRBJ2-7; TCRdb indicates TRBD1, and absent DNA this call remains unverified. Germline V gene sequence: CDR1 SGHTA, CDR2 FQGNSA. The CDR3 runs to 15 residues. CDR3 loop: CASSLVRGSSYEQYF. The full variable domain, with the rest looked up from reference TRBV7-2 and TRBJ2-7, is GAGVSQSPSNKVTEKGKDVELRCDPISGHTALYWYRQSLGQGLEFLIYFQGNSAPDKSGLPSDRFSAERTGGSVSTLTIQRTQQEDSAVYLCASSLVRGSSYEQYFGPGTRLTVT.

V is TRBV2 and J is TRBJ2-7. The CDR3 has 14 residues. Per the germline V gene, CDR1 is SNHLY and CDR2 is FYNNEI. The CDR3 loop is CASSERRHIDEQYF.

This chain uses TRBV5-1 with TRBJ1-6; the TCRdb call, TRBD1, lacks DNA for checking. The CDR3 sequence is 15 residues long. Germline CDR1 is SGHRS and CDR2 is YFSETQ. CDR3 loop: CASSLDGQGISPLHF. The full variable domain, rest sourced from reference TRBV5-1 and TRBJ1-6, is KAGVTQTPRYLIKTRGQQVTLSCSPISGHRSVSWYQQTPGQGLQFLFEYFSETQRNKGNFPGRFSGRQFSNSRSEMNVSTLELGDSALYLCASSLDGQGISPLHFGNGTRLTVT.

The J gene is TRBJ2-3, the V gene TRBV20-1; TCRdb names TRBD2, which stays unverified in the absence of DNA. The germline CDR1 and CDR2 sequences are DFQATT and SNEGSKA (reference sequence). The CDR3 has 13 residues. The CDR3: CSARLAGGPTQYF.

This CDR3 is CSARGQGSNQPQHF. This sequence joins TRBV20-1 and TRBJ1-5; no DNA is available, so the TRBD1 call from TCRdb remains unchecked. Germline V CDR1 and CDR2: DFQATT, SNEGSKA (reference sequence). The CDR3 is 14 amino acids.

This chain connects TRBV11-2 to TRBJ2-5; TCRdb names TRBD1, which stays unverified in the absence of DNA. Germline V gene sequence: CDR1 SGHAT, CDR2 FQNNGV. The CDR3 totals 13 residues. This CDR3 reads CASGRDRAETQYF. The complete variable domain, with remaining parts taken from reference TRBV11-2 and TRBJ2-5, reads EAGVAQSPRYKIIEKRQSVAFWCNPISGHATLYWYQQILGQGPKLLIQFQNNGVVDDSQLPKDRFSAERLKGVDSTLKIQPAKLEDSAVYLCASGRDRAETQYFGPGTRLLVL.

CDR3 in amino acids: CASSLDGAGELFF. V is TRBV7-2 and J is TRBJ2-2. CDR1 is SGHTA and CDR2 is FQGNSA in the germline V gene. The CDR3 runs 13 residues.

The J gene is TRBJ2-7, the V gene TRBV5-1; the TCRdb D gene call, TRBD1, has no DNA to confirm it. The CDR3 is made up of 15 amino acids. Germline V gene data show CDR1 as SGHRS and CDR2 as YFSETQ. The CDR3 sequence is CASREMTGGRYEQYF.

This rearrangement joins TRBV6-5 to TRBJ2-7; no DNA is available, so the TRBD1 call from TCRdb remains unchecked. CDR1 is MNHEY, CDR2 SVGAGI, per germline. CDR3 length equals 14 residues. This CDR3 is CASSYSIQGYEQYF.

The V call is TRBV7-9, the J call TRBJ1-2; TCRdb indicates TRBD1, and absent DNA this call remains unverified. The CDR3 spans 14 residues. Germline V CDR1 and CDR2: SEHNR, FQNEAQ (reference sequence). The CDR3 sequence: CASSLAQGARGYTF.